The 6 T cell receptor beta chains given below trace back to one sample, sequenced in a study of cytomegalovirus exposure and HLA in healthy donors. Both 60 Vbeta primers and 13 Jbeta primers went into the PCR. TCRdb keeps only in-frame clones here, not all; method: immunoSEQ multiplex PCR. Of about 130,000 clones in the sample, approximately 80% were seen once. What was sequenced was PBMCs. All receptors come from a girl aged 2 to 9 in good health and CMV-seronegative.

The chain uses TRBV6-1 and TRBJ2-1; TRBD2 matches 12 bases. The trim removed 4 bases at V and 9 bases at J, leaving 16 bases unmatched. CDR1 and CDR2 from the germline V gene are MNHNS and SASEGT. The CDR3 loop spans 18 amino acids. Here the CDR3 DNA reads TGTGCCAGCAGTGCCCCGGGGGCTAGCGGGAGGGCCTGGGCTGAGCAGTTCTTC. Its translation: CASSAPGASGRAWAEQFF.

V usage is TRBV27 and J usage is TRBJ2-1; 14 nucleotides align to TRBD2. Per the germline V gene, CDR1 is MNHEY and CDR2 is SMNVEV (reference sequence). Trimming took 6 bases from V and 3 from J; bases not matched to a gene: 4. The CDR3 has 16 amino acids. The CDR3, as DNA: TGTGCCAGCAGCCCGGGACTAGCGGGAGACTACAATGAGCAGTTCTTC. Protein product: CASSPGLAGDYNEQFF.

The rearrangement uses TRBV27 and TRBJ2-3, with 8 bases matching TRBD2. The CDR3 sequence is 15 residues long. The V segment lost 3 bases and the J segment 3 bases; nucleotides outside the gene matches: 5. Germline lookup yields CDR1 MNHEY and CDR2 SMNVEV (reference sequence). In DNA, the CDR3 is TGTGCCAGCAGTTTTGTTAGCGGGATAACAGATACGCAGTATTTT. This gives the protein CASSFVSGITDTQYF.

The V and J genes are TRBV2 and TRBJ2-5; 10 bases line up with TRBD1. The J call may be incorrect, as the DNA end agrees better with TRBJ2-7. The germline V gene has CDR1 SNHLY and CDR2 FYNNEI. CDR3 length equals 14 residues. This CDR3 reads CASSPDRGAYEQYF. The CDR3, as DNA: TGTGCCAGCAGTCCGGACAGGGGGGCGTACGAGCAGTACTTC.

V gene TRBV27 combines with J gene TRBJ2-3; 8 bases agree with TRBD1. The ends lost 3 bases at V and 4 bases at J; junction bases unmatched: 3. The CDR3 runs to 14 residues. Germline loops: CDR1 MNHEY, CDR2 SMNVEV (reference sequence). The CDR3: CASSFGTGADTQYF. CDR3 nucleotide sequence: TGTGCCAGCAGTTTTGGGACAGGAGCAGATACGCAGTATTTT.

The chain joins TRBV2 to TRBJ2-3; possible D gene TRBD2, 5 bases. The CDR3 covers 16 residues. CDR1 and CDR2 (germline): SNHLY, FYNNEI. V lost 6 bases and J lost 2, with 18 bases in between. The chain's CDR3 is CASSGGLGAYTDTQYF. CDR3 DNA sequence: TGTGCCAGCAGCGGCGGGCTGGGTGCGTACACAGATACGCAGTATTTT. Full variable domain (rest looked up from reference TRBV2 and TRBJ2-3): EPEVTQTPSHQVTQMGQEVILRCVPISNHLYFYWYRQILGQKVEFLVSFYNNEISEKSEIFDDQFSVERPDGSNFTLKIRSTKLEDSAMYFCASSGGLGAYTDTQYFGPGTRLTVL.